This is a list of T cell receptor beta chains from one sample in a study of T cell changes during pregnancy in multiple sclerosis. The table came from immunoSEQ multiplex PCR; TCRdb's copy has only in-frame clones and leaves some out. The repertoire has roughly 34,000 clones, 70% to 90% of them found once; the top ten carry 3% to 4.5%. The source material was CD8+ T cells from peripheral blood mononuclear cells, sampled in the third trimester of pregnancy. The receptors here all came from a female donor with multiple sclerosis, enrolled in a pregnancy study. CDR3s include the opening cysteine and the closing phenylalanine or tryptophan. A D gene is named only where the DNA matches it firmly. Only part of the rows carry a size: once, few, many, or a class if the clone is expanded.

TRBJ1-4 | TRBV4-2 | - | TRBD1 | TGTGCCAGCAGCCAATGGGACAGGGGGTTTGGTGAAAAACTGTTTTTT | CASSQWDRGFGEKLFF
TRBJ1-4 | TRBV5-5 | - | TRBD1 | TGTGCCAGCAGCCAAGAAGAGGGGGGACAGGGCCGTGAAAAACTGTTTTTT | CASSQEEGGQGREKLFF
TRBJ2-7 | TRBV6-1 | - | - | TGTGCCAGCAGTGAACTAGCCCCTGGATCCTACGAGCAGTACTTC | CASSELAPGSYEQYF
TRBJ2-1 | TRBV4-2 | - | TRBD2 | TGTGCCAGCAGCCCCCCACTAGCGGGGTGGGGTCGTGAGCAGTTCTTC | CASSPPLAGWGREQFF
TRBJ2-7 | TRBV29-1 | - | TRBD2 | TGCAGCGTTGAGATAGCGGGGGTGAGAGAGCAGTACTTC | CSVEIAGVREQYF
TRBJ2-3 | TRBV15 | - | - | TGTGCCACCAGCAGAGTGGGGGGGCTCACAGGTTCGGATACGCAGTATTTT | CATSRVGGLTGSDTQYF
TRBJ1-2 | TRBV15 | - | - | TGTGCCACCAGCGGAAGTGAGGGACTCTTCTATGGCTACACCTTC | CATSGSEGLFYGYTF
TRBJ2-7 | TRBV19 | - | TRBD1 | TGTGCCAGTAGTCCCGGGACAGCATTTTACGAGCAGTACTTC | CASSPGTAFYEQYF
TRBJ1-1 | TRBV10-3 | - | TRBD1 | TGTGCCATCAGTGTCATCCCTCTCCAACAGGGGGCGAACACTGAAGCTTTCTTT | CAISVIPLQQGANTEAFF
TRBJ2-3 | TRBV6-4 | - | TRBD2 | TGTGCCAGCAGTGACGGTGGCGGGGGGGCCGGTTATACGCAGTATTTT | CASSDGGGGAGYTQYF
TRBJ1-1 | TRBV9 | - | TRBD1 | TGTGCCAGCAGCGGGGGACAGATAACAGAAGCTTTCTTT | CASSGGQITEAFF
TRBJ2-5 | TRBV9 | - | - | TGTGCCAGCAGCGTAAATGAGGCGGGGATGAGTCAGACCCAGTACTTC | CASSVNEAGMSQTQYF
TRBJ2-1 | TRBV2 | - | - | TGTGCCAGCGGGGGGGCCAACAATGAGCAGTTCTTC | CASGGANNEQFF
TRBJ2-2 | TRBV9 | once | TRBD1 | TGTGCCAGCAGCGTAGGTTGGGACAGGGCCGAAACCGGGGAGCTGTTTTTT | CASSVGWDRAETGELFF
TRBJ1-6 | TRBV23-1 | - | - | TGCGCCAGCAGTCAAGCAGGGAATAATTCACCCCTCCACTTT | CASSQAGNNSPLHF
TRBJ1-1 | TRBV5-3 | - | - | TGTGCCAGAAGCCACTTACTACGAGAAGCTTTCTTT | CARSHLLREAFF
TRBJ2-7 | TRBV9 | - | TRBD1 | TGTGCCAGCAGCGTAGACCCAGGGGGCTACGAGCAGTACTTC | CASSVDPGGYEQYF
TRBJ2-1 | TRBV9 | - | TRBD2 | TGTGCCAGCAGCGTCGACGGGGGGGTTAATAGTGAGCAGTTCTTC | CASSVDGGVNSEQFF
TRBJ1-1 | TRBV11-2 | - | TRBD1 | TGTGCCAGCAGCTTATGGAGGGGACAGGGGATGAACACTGAAGCTTTCTTT | CASSLWRGQGMNTEAFF
TRBJ1-1 | TRBV6-6 | few | - | TGTGCCAGCAGTGACGGACAGACGAACACTGAAGCTTTCTTT | CASSDGQTNTEAFF
TRBJ2-3 | TRBV6-5 | - | TRBD2 | TGTGCCAGCAGTTGGCGGGGGGGCACAGATACGCAGTATTTT | CASSWRGGTDTQYF
TRBJ2-5 | TRBV18 | - | - | TGTGCCAGCTCAACGACAGTTCTCCAAGAGACCCAGTACTTC | CASSTTVLQETQYF
TRBJ1-1 | TRBV5-1 | - | - | TGCGCCAGCAGCGCCGGTAGCATGAACACTGAAGCTTTCTTT | CASSAGSMNTEAFF
TRBJ1-1 | TRBV7-9 | - | - | TGTGCCAGCCACCGGGACTTCACTGAAGCTTTCTTT | CASHRDFTEAFF